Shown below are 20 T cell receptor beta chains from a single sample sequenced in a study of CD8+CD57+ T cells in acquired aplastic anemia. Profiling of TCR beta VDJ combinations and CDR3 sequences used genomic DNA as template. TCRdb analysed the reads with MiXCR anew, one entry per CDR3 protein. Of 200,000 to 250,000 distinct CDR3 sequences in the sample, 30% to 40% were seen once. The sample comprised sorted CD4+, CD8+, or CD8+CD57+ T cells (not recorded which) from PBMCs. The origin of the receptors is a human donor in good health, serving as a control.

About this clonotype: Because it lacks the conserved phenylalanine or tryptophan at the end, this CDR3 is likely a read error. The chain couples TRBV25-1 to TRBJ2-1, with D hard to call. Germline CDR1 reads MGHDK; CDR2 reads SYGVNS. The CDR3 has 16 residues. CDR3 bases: TGTGCCAGCAGTTTCGGGTCGAGTCAGGTCTACAGTGAGCAGTTCTCC. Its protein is CASSFGSSQVYSEQFS.

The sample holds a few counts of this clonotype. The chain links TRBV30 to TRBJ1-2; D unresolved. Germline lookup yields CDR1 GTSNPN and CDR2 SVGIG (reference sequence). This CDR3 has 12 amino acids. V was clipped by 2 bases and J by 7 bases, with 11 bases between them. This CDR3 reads CAWSLAAGGYTF. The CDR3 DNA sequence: TGTGCCTGGAGTTTGGCAGCCGGTGGCTACACCTTC.

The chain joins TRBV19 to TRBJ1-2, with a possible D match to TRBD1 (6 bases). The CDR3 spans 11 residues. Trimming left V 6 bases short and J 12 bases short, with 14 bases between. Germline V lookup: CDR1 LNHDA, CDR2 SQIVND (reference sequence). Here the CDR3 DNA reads TGTGCCAGTAGCACAGGGTATGGAAACACCTTC. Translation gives CASSTGYGNTF.

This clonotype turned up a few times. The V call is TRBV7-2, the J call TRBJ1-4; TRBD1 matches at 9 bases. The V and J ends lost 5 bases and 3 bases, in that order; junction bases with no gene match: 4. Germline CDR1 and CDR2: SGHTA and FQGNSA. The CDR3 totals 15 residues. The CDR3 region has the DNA TGTGCCAGCAGCAGACAGGGGGGGGCTAATGAAAAACTGTTTTTT. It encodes CASSRQGGANEKLFF. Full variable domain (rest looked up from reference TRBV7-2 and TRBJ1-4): GAGVSQSPSNKVTEKGKDVELRCDPISGHTALYWYRQSLGQGLEFLIYFQGNSAPDKSGLPSDRFSAERTGGSVSTLTIQRTQQEDSAVYLCASSRQGGANEKLFFGSGTQLSVL.

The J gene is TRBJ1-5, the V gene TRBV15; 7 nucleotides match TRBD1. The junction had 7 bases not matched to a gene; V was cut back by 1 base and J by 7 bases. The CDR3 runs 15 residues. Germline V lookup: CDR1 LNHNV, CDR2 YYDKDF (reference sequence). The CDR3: CATSRGGGPRQPQHF. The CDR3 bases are TGTGCCACCAGCAGAGGAGGGGGCCCGAGACAGCCCCAGCATTTT.

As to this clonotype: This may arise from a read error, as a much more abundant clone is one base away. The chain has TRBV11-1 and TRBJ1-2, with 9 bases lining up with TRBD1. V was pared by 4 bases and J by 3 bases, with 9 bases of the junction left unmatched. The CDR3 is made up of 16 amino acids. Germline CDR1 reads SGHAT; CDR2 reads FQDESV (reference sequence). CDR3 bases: TGTGCCAGCAGCTACAGGGGGCCACGACGACACTATGGCTACACCTTC. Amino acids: CASSYRGPRRHYGYTF.

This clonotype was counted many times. In DNA form, the CDR3 reads TGTGCCTCCCTAAAGAGGGCGAACTATGGCTACACCTTC. Translation gives CASLKRANYGYTF. The chain links TRBV30 to TRBJ1-2; D is unclear. CDR1 is GTSNPN and CDR2 is SVGIG in the germline V gene (reference sequence). This CDR3 is built from 13 residues. Trimming left V 7 bases short and J 2 bases short, with 14 bases between. Full variable domain (rest looked up from reference TRBV30 and TRBJ1-2): SQTIHQWPATLVQPVGSPLSLECTVEGTSNPNLYWYRQAAGRGLQLLFYSVGIGQISSEVPQNLSASRPQDRQFILSSKKLLLSDSGFYLCASLKRANYGYTFGSGTRLTVV.

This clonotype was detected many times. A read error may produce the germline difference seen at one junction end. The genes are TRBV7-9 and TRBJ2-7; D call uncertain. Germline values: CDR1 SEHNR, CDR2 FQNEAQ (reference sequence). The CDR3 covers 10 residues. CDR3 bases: TGTGCCAGCAGTTTAGGCGAGCAGTACTTC. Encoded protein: CASSLGEQYF.

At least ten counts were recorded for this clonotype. The CDR3 region is CASSTLLGNSFF. The CDR3 DNA reads TGTGCCAGTAGTACTCTACTAGGAAATTCGTTCTTC. The chain employs TRBV19 and TRBJ2-1, with a weak D call TRBD2 (5 bases). Germline values: CDR1 LNHDA, CDR2 SQIVND (reference sequence). This CDR3 is built from 12 residues. V was cut by 4 bases and J by 15 bases, with 16 bases left in between.

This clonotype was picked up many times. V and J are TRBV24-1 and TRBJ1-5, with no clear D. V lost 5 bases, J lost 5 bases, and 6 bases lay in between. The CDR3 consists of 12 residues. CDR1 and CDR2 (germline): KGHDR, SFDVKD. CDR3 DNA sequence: TGTGCCACCAGTGCAGGTGATCAGCCCCAGCATTTT. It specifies CATSAGDQPQHF.

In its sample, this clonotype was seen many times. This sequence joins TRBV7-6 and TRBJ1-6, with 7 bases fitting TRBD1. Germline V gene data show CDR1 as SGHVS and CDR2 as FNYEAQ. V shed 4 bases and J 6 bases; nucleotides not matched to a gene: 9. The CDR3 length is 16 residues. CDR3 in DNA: TGTGCCAGCAGCTCCTACCCGGGACAGAGTAATTCACCCCTCCACTTT. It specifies CASSSYPGQSNSPLHF.

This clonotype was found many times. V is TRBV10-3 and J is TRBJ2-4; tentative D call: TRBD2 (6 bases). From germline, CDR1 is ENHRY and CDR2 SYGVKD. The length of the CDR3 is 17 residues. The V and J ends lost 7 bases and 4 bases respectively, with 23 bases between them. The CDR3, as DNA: TGTGCCATCATCACCGGGGGAGCGCTACGGAGGAAAAACATTCAGTACTTC. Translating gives CAIITGGALRRKNIQYF.

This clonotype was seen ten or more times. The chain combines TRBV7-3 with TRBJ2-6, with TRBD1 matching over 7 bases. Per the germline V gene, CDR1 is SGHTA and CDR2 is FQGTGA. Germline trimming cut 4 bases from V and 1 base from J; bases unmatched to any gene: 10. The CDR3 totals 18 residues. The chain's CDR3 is CASSSRDRRSSGANVLTF. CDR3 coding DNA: TGTGCCAGCAGCTCCCGGGACAGAAGATCTTCTGGGGCCAACGTCCTGACTTTC.

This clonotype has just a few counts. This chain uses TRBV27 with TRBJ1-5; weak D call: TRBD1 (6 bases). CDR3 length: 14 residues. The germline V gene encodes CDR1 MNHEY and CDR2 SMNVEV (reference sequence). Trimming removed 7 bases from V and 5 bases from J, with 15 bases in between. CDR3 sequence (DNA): TGTGCCAGCAAAAGGGGGGGGGAGGATCAGCCCCAGCATTTT. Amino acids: CASKRGGEDQPQHF.

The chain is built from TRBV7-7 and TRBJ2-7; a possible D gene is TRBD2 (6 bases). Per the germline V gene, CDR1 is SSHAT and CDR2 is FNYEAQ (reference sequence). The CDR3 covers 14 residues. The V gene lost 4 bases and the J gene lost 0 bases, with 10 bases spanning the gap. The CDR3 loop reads CASSSDGSSYEQYV. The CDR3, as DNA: TGTGCCAGCAGCTCGGACGGGAGCTCCTACGAGCAGTACGTC.

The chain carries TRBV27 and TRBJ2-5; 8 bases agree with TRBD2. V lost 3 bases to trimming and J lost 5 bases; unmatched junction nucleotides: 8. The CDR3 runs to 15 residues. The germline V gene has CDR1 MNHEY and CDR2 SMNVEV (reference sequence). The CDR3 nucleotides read TGTGCCAGCAGTTTTCTTGGGAGCGGGGGTGAGACCCAGTACTTC. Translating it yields CASSFLGSGGETQYF.

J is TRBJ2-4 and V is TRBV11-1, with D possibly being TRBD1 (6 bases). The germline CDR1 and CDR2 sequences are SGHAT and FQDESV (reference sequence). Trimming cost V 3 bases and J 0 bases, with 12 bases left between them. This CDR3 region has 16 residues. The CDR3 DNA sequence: TGTGCCAGCAGCTTGGGACAACTACTAGCCAAAAACATTCAGTACTTC. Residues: CASSLGQLLAKNIQYF.

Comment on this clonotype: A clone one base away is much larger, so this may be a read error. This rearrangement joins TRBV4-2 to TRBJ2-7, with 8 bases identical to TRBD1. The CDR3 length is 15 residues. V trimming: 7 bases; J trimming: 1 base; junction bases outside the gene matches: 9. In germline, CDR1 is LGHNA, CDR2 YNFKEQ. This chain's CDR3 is CASTTTGVTSYEQYF. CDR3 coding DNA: TGTGCCAGCACCACGACAGGGGTCACATCCTACGAGCAGTACTTC.

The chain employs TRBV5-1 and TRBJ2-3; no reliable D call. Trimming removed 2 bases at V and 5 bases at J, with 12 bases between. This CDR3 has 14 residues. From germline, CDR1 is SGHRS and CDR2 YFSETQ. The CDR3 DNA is TGCGCCAGCAGCTTTGGGAACTTCTTAGATACGCAGTATTTT. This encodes CASSFGNFLDTQYF.

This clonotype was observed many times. The CDR3 nucleotides are TGCAGTGCTGCCTCCCCAGGGGGCATAGGTGGCTACACCTTC. Residues: CSAASPGGIGGYTF. This rearrangement joins TRBV20-1 to TRBJ1-2, with 8 nucleotides matching TRBD1. CDR1 DFQATT and CDR2 SNEGSKA come from the germline V gene (reference sequence). J lost 7 bases, V lost 5 bases, and 12 bases had no gene match. The CDR3 covers 14 residues.